This TCR beta chain originates from a study of cytomegalovirus exposure and HLA in healthy donors. On this clone: Its cognate antigen is unknown.

Primers included in the PCR were 60 Vbeta and 13 Jbeta primers. Assay: immunoSEQ multiplex PCR; the TCRdb copy retains only in-frame clones and omits some. This repertoire shows about 93,000 clones, around 84% found once; its top ten account for under 4%. Samples came from healthy bone marrow donors. Germline CDR1 is LNHDA and CDR2 is SQIVND (reference sequence). The CDR3 consists of 12 residues. Between the trimmed V and J ends, which lost 3 bases and 4 bases, there was a span of 4 bases. The study, taken as a whole, reports: An analysis was carried out at a later point. It showed that HLA-associated TCR beta chains were more clonally expanded than equally common non-associated chains. For most TCR sequences rarity was the rule, although some public TCRs occurred in many donors.

This TCR came from a woman between 40 and 50 years old in good health and CMV-seronegative. Sequencing was done on a sample of PBMCs. The chain carries TRBV19 and TRBJ1-5; no firm D call. The CDR3 DNA reads as TGTGCCAGTAGTATCAGGAATCAGCCCCAGCATTTT. It codes for CASSIRNQPQHF. The whole variable domain, remainder taken from reference TRBV19 and TRBJ1-5, is DGGITQSPKYLFRKEGQNVTLSCEQNLNHDAMYWYRQDPGQGLRLIYYSQIVNDFQKGDIAEGYSVSREKKESFPLTVTSAQKNPTAFYLCASSIRNQPQHFGDGTRLSIL.